This T cell receptor (beta chain) was identified in a study of CXCR3 chemokines and chemotherapy response in bladder cancer. The CDR3 is 12 residues long. Trimming took off 6 bases at V and 7 bases at J, with 9 bases between the two ends. Germline values: CDR1 SEHNR, CDR2 FQNEAQ (reference sequence). The sample holds many counts of this clonotype. TCRdb re-called the PCR reads through MiXCR, storing one row per CDR3 protein. The sample holds about 8,100 distinct CDR3 sequences; roughly an eighth are singletons and the top ten take more than 15%. The clonotype comes from a human donor with bladder cancer that responded to neoadjuvant chemotherapy. The chain links TRBV7-9 to TRBJ1-4; D is perhaps TRBD1 (6 bases). Sampling was conducted from a patient whose treatment included neoadjuvant chemotherapy. The CDR3 nucleotides are TGTGCCAGCAGAGGGGGTGGTGAAAAACTGTTTTTT. This translates into CASRGGGEKLFF.